This T cell receptor beta chain was captured in a study of cytomegalovirus exposure and HLA in healthy donors (dated by TCRdb to 2015 to 2018). As for the study more broadly: An earlier analysis of around 600 of the donors reported 250 to 350 Gb of sequence data and approximately 110 million unique TCR beta sequences from roughly 180 million T cells. An early release covering around 630 HLA-typed donors comprised approximately 300 gigabases of sequencing data and around 86 million unique TCR sequences. Of the 300 to 450 genotyped donors, approximately 82% fell in the genetic ancestry cluster associated with self-reported Caucasian donors. The aim of the study was to test whether cataloging public T cell receptors could identify signatures of past pathogen exposure. Using immunosequencing, the study profiled T cell repertoires from 640 or so subjects and related those repertoires to cytomegalovirus serostatus. Besides the first cohort of roughly 700 subjects, a separate validation cohort made up of roughly 120 different subjects was used. To predict cytomegalovirus infection status, the study combined high-throughput TCR immunosequencing, statistical association of individual TCRs with disease status, and machine learning. In a later analysis, previously published TCR beta repertoires from 666 donors were re-analyzed and high-resolution HLA genotyping was added so that TCR occurrence patterns could be studied. In the later analysis, no new phenotypic data were used to find candidate immune exposures; instead, reliance was placed on TCR beta sequences and their occurrence across donors. To decide whether each TCR beta V gene segment behaved as functional or pseudogenic, an earlier analysis of some 580 of the donors relied on high-throughput TCR beta sequencing. Donor age, sex, ethnicity and CMV serostatus were compiled together with the repertoire data. A later genetic analysis took genome-wide SNP genotypes for about 55% of the roughly 670 donors and used that subset as a discovery cohort. All discovery cohort repertoires had been generated using a single sequencing platform. Both class I and class II loci were covered by HLA typing, at four-digit resolution. Typing coverage differed by locus: A, B, C, DRB1 and DQB1 were typed in roughly 620-630 donors, DQA1 in 522, DPA1 in some 570, and DPB1 in 450 to 490. Roughly 5 DR-DQ haplotypes were treated as single units for association and clustering because of strong linkage in the cohort. Across approximately 420 genotyped donors of the cohort, an average of approximately 220,000 unique TCR beta nucleotide sequences per donor were sequenced, and roughly 20% of those sequences were non-productive. Overall results and qualifications from the work: A later analysis found that TCR association rates varied across HLA loci, with DRB1 alleles showing the most associated TCRs and HLA-C alleles the fewest. A few of the identified cytomegalovirus-associated TCR beta chains were confirmed in vitro to be specific for cytomegalovirus antigens. About 15 rarely observed V segments, including chromosome 9 orphons, were excluded from the earlier analysis of approximately 500 of the donors because counts were too low. Assigning TCR associations to individual alleles was difficult when HLA alleles, especially DR and DQ, strongly co-occurred. A later analysis reported that several top co-occurrence clusters appeared linked to parvovirus B19, influenza, CMV and Epstein-Barr virus. Compared with equally common non-associated chains, HLA-associated TCR beta chains in a later analysis were more clonally expanded and had lower generation probabilities. In both the original and validation cohorts, the classifier was reported to diagnose cytomegalovirus status with high specificity and sensitivity. In an earlier analysis of about 600 of the donors, most TCR beta V segments appeared in productive rearrangements about 87% or about 30% of the time, broadly matching IMGT annotations. Correlated functional status among segregating V segments might be attributable to linkage disequilibrium, but an unknown experimental factor could not be ruled out. For the cohort, immune exposure information was limited to CMV serostatus. A further reported finding was that TCR beta sequences accurately predicted the HLA-A and HLA-B alleles for most subjects in the first cohort. A cluster of highly shared sequence variants was judged likely to be a technical artifact of the sequencing pipeline. Most CMV-associated TCR beta chains appeared to be HLA-restricted in a later analysis, and the HLA associations seemed to be driven largely by CMV exposure. A total of fewer than 200 TCR beta chains were listed by the study as associated with cytomegalovirus. In a later analysis, more than 15,000 TCR beta sequences were associated with specific HLA alleles at a false discovery rate of 0.05. This cohort had only TCR beta chains sequenced, and the lack of alpha or paired-chain data limited which features could be detected. Most TCR sequences were observed very rarely across donors, whereas some public TCRs were present in many individuals. Because HLA typing was missing for some donors at each locus, association tests included only the typed subset. In a later genetic analysis, a missense DCLRE1C variant was associated with V-gene and J-gene trimming of TCR beta chains, and the association was replicated in an independent cohort. In a later genetic analysis, fewer N-insertions in productive TCRs were reported among donors in an Asian-associated ancestry cluster than the roughly 700-donor mean. The authors suggested that the approach could potentially be generalized to other disease states and immunological phenotypes. The presence/absence analyses assumed that sequencing depth was roughly uniform across donors, and that assumption may not be true. Some IMGT-functional V segments, including TRBV6-2 and TRBV6-3, could not be distinguished by the 87-base-pair reads and were therefore excluded.

The cohort was made up of approximately 700 healthy bone marrow donors. At the time of sampling, every cohort member was nominally healthy, though immune exposures that went unrecorded were likely present. The donor tested CMV seronegative and was one of the 352 seronegative cohort members. A peripheral blood sample was collected from each donor, and TCR beta sequencing was performed on peripheral blood mononuclear cells. Genomic DNA was extracted from the blood cell samples with the Qiagen DNeasy Blood Extraction Kit. The germline V gene sets CDR1 to SGHTA and CDR2 to FQGTGA. From the cysteine through the phenylalanine, the CDR3 covers 16 amino acids. CDR3 DNA only is kept here, 48 bases in frame from base 1. Deletion took 6 bases off V and 0 bases off J, with a span of 15 bases between the germline ends. As concerns this clone: Its cognate antigen has yet to be identified. Per-base quality was not reported, and no clone a single base away is much larger than it.

Libraries came from the immunoSEQ multiplex PCR assay. A mixture of 60 forward primers for TCR Vbeta segments and 13 reverse primers for TCR Jbeta segments was used in the multiplex PCR. The CDR3 region of rearranged TCR beta genes was amplified from genomic DNA by a multiplex PCR assay. On the Illumina HiSeq System, the amplified TCR beta libraries were sequenced as 87-base-pair reads. Processing in the source paper ran as follows. In a later analysis, 77 million or so unique TCR beta chains were counted across the approximately 670 repertoires, and approximately 11 million of these chains were shared by at least two donors. Raw reads were error-corrected and collapsed into unique sequences by a nearest-neighbor algorithm in which closely related sequences were merged to remove PCR and sequencing errors. Alignment of CDR3 sequences to IMGT reference sequences was used to assign V, D and J gene segments. For a sequence to be retained, a match of at least six nucleotides was required to both a V gene segment and a J gene segment. Rearrangements were called productive when the CDR3 lacked stop codons and stayed in frame with V and J; all others were non-productive. Following IMGT convention, CDR3 was defined as the stretch from the second conserved V-encoded cysteine to the conserved J-encoded phenylalanine. In an earlier analysis of more than 550 of the donors, sequences lacking an unambiguous match to a single V gene segment were excluded. An earlier analysis of a few hundred of the donors classified V segments as functional when productive rearrangements were above 56.7% and as segregating when the standard deviation between donors was above 5%. A statistical classification framework was developed to diagnose cytomegalovirus status using the catalog of TCR beta chain sequences. In a later analysis, TCR nucleotide sequences were compared against IMGT/GENE-DB human TR gene sequences so that V and J genes could be assigned. The TCRdist pipeline was used in a later analysis to assign CDR3 sequences and most-parsimonious VDJ recombination scenarios. A later analysis defined each TCR beta chain by its CDR3 amino acid sequence plus V-gene family, and excluded reads lacking a unique V-gene family. A later analysis removed 592 highly shared, low-generation-probability nucleotide sequences to deal with suspected cross-contamination and a sequencing artifact. A later analysis calculated a clonal expansion index for each public chain from normalized within-repertoire ranks of inferred template counts. In a later analysis, generation probabilities were computed with a VDJ recombination model fitted to out-of-frame rearrangements, and the resulting probabilities were checked against IGoR. A later analysis scored TCR-TCR, TCR-HLA and TCR-CMV co-occurrence with hypergeometric tests, applying a repertoire-size bias correction to TCR pairs. To estimate false discovery rates, a later analysis permuted the HLA or CMV assignments 20 times. In a later analysis, co-occurring TCRs were grouped using DBSCAN, with TCRdist sequence similarity added in when clustering inside HLA-allele-positive subsets. Co-occurrence clustering excluded repertoires with fewer than 30,000 or more than 120,000 public chains, plus five with anomalous nucleotide sharing. TCRdb took this table from immuneACCESS and kept in-frame rearrangements with V and J called. Such tables lack part of the clones; where checked against another copy, unresolved V genes explain under half of the gap, and the rest is unexplained. V, J and clone size derive from that table, while D and trimming were established from the DNA sequence. The sample profile shows around 61,000 clones; 70% to 85% of them were found once. The ten largest clonotypes hold 1.5% to 2% of the sample.

This TCR came from a man aged 40-55 years in good health and CMV-seronegative. The material sequenced was PBMCs. The V and J genes are TRBV7-3 and TRBJ2-1, and TRBD1 may be the D gene, going by 6 matching bases. The CDR3 region: CASSYGQRGSYNEQFF. Read as DNA, the sequence is TGTGCCAGCAGTTACGGACAGAGAGGCTCCTACAATGAGCAGTTCTTC. With all but the CDR3 taken from the reference TRBV7-3 and TRBJ2-1 genes, the full variable domain is: GAGVSQTPSNKVTEKGKYVELRCDPISGHTALYWYRQSLGQGPEFLIYFQGTGAADDSGLPNDRFFAVRPEGSVSTLKIQRTERGDSAVYLCASSYGQRGSYNEQFFGPGTRLTVL.